These T cell receptor beta chains were read from a single sample in a study of regulatory T cells in long-lasting Graves disease. TCRdb passed the multiplex PCR reads through MiXCR, listing each CDR3 protein once. The sample has around 400,000 distinct CDR3 sequences; about 14% are singletons. This material consisted of peripheral blood mononuclear cells (PBMCs), taken at new diagnosis, from a patient treated with antithyroid drugs. These receptors came from a female donor with Graves disease. Both conserved end residues are trimmed from each CDR3. The order of the fields is V gene, J gene, clone size, CDR3 protein. Clone size, where shown, is once, few, many, or a class for clones that have expanded.

TRBV6-2/TRBV6-3,TRBJ2-3,many,ASSYGGRAPTDTQY
TRBV15,.,.,ATSRGGGGGGSQETQY
TRBV5-5,TRBJ1-3,many,ASSPPSGNTIY
TRBV5-1,TRBJ2-5,few,ASSFQGAGEETQY
TRBV11-3,TRBJ2-4,.,ASSFPGSGNIQY
TRBV28,TRBJ2-5,many,ASSSINYQETQY
TRBV29-1,TRBJ1-2,many,SADSANYGYT
TRBV6-2/TRBV6-3,TRBJ1-2,many,ASSSTGIWGYT
TRBV13,TRBJ1-5,many,ASSTGQGGQPQH
TRBV24-1,TRBJ2-1,many,ATSEPGLAGETGYNEQF
TRBV12-3/TRBV12-4,TRBJ1-2,many,ASSPDTEPYYGYT
TRBV18,TRBJ1-1,.,ATLEGRLNTEAF
TRBV12-3/TRBV12-4,TRBJ2-2,many,ASGLVTGITGELF
TRBV12-3/TRBV12-4,TRBJ1-5,many,ASSGGRTANQPQH
TRBV9,TRBJ1-1,many,ASSEGGAKNTEAF
TRBV14,TRBJ2-1,few,ASSHNRDRYNEQF
TRBV7-2,TRBJ2-1,many,ASLLAYNEQF
TRBV19,TRBJ2-2,many,ASSWDTANTGELF
TRBV29-1,TRBJ1-5,many,SVTDGLYSNQPQH
TRBV11-2,TRBJ2-7,many,ASSYQGTHYEQY
TRBV4-1,TRBJ2-1,.,ASSHGLAGSLSSYNEQF
TRBV20-1,TRBJ1-2,.,RDRRAAYGYT
TRBV5-5,TRBJ1-1,many,ASSSMGPEAF
TRBV4-1,TRBJ1-5,many,ASSQGQPYQPQH
TRBV7-9,TRBJ2-5,many,ASSSRTESWETQY
TRBV10-3,TRBJ2-7,many,ATRGPMSYEQY
TRBV4-3,TRBJ2-2,few,ASSQDPSGRAPGELF
TRBV27,TRBJ1-2,many,ASSLYSPPNGYT
TRBV9,TRBJ1-5,many,ASSVASDMGPQH